The 8 T cell receptor beta chains listed next were all sequenced from one sample in a study of blood T cell repertoires in COVID-19. Only in-frame clones appear in the TCRdb table, and some are missing; sequencing was by immunoSEQ multiplex PCR. The table lists some 120,000 clones, 80% to 90% of them singletons. What was sequenced was peripheral blood. Every receptor here comes from a woman aged 55-70 years with acute or convalescent COVID-19.

V and J are TRBV18 and TRBJ2-1, with no clear D. The germline V and J ends were trimmed by 2 bases and 10 bases, with 9 bases remaining between them. The CDR3 runs 12 residues. CDR1 is KGHSH and CDR2 is LQKENI in the germline V gene. CDR3 region: CASSPSTREQFF. DNA for the CDR3: TGTGCCAGCTCACCAAGTACTCGGGAGCAGTTCTTC.

The gene calls are TRBV27 and TRBJ1-2; D ambiguous. V lost 0 bases and J lost 3, with 11 bases in between. The CDR3 runs to 15 residues. Germline values: CDR1 MNHEY, CDR2 SMNVEV (reference sequence). The chain's CDR3 is CASSLSAGVDYGYTF. As DNA, the CDR3 is TGTGCCAGCAGTTTATCGGCCGGGGTAGACTATGGCTACACCTTC.

The J gene is TRBJ2-3, the V gene TRBV6-5; 10 bases match TRBD2. This CDR3 has 16 amino acids. Germline V gene lookup returns CDR1 MNHEY and CDR2 SVGAGI. Losses at the gene ends were 2 bases for V and 5 bases for J; bases not matched to a gene: 7. The CDR3 bases are TGTGCCAGCAGTTACAGGGTAGCGGGAGGAAGAGATACGCAGTATTTT. It is translated as CASSYRVAGGRDTQYF.

CDR3 loop: CASSLAGDRGTYSNQPQHF. The CDR3 DNA is TGCGCCAGCAGCTTGGCCGGGGACAGGGGGACATATAGCAATCAGCCCCAGCATTTT. This rearrangement joins TRBV5-1 to TRBJ1-5; 11 nucleotides line up with TRBD1. Germline trimming cut 0 bases from V and 0 bases from J; bases unmatched to any gene: 8. CDR1 and CDR2 from the germline V gene are SGHRS and YFSETQ. The CDR3 is made up of 19 amino acids.

The chain uses TRBV7-9 and TRBJ1-2, with 10 bases identical to TRBD1. V lost 5 bases to trimming and J lost 5 bases; unmatched junction nucleotides: 11. The germline V gene has CDR1 SEHNR and CDR2 FQNEAQ (reference sequence). There are 16 residues in the CDR3. The chain's CDR3 is CASSQETGGIVYGYTF. Here the CDR3 DNA reads TGTGCCAGCAGCCAAGAGACAGGGGGCATTGTATATGGCTACACCTTC.

This rearrangement joins TRBV5-1 to TRBJ1-1; D is perhaps TRBD1 (6 bases). The germline V and J ends were trimmed by 6 bases and 0 bases, with 15 bases remaining between them. This CDR3 spans 15 amino acids. Per the germline V gene, CDR1 is SGHRS and CDR2 is YFSETQ. The CDR3 loop reads CASTVGGGMNTEAFF. The CDR3 DNA reads TGCGCCAGCACCGTTGGGGGGGGCATGAACACTGAAGCTTTCTTT. Full variable domain (remainder filled in from reference TRBV5-1 and TRBJ1-1): KAGVTQTPRYLIKTRGQQVTLSCSPISGHRSVSWYQQTPGQGLQFLFEYFSETQRNKGNFPGRFSGRQFSNSRSEMNVSTLELGDSALYLCASTVGGGMNTEAFFGQGTRLTVV.

This sequence joins TRBV2 and TRBJ1-6; 7 bases align to TRBD1. Germline assignment: CDR1 SNHLY and CDR2 FYNNEI. The V and J ends lost 5 bases and 0 bases, in that order; junction bases with no gene match: 7. The CDR3 spans 17 residues. The chain's CDR3 is CASSPGQVYSYNSPLHF. The CDR3 DNA follows: TGTGCCAGCAGTCCCGGACAGGTTTACTCCTATAATTCACCCCTCCACTTT.

This clone was picked up a small number of times. The chain uses TRBV11-3 and TRBJ2-2; 9 bases map to TRBD1. Germline CDR1 and CDR2: SGHNT and YENEEA. V gave up 5 bases and J gave up 5 bases; unmatched junction bases: 9. CDR3 size: 16 residues. CDR3 protein: CASSRSGQGPTGELFF. CDR3 nucleotides: TGTGCCAGCAGCCGATCTGGACAGGGGCCAACCGGGGAGCTGTTTTTT.